The T cell receptor beta chain under discussion was sequenced for a study of spatial heterogeneity in lung cancer. The CDR3 is made up of 11 amino acids. V lost 5 bases to trimming and J lost 9 bases, with 10 bases between them. The germline V gene has CDR1 SGHTA and CDR2 FQGNSA. Each TCR cDNA molecule carried a unique molecular identifier. TCRdb re-derived calls from the 5' RACE reads in MiXCR, one entry per CDR3 protein. The sample holds more than 30,000 distinct CDR3 sequences; approximately 5.6% are singletons and the top ten take 25%. This clonotype turned up a few times. The antigen is unknown. Study results and limitations: Ubiquitous expanded tumor TCRs were seen in blood more at resection than at follow-up.

Time point reported: sample taken at primary tumor resection. The donors comprised about 69 untreated early-stage non-small cell lung cancer patients. Unsorted whole RNA of tumor, nontumor lung or frozen PBMC was sequenced. Sequenced material: PBMCs, taken at surgery. The V call is TRBV7-2, the J call TRBJ2-5; D remains ambiguous. The receptor was isolated from a female donor with early-stage non-small cell lung cancer. DNA for the CDR3: TGTGCCAGCAGCCCCGGCCCCCCCCAGTACTTC. Its protein product is CASSPGPPQYF.